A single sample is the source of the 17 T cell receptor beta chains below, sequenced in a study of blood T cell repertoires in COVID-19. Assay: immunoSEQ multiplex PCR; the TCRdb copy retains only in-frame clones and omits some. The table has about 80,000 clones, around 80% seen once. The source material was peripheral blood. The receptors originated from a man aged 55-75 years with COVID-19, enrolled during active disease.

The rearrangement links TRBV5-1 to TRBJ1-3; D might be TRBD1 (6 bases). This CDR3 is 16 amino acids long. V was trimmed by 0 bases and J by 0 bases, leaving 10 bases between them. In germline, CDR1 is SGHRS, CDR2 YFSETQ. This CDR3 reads CASSLDATGSGNTIYF. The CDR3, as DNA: TGCGCCAGCAGCTTGGACGCGACAGGCTCTGGAAACACCATATATTTT.

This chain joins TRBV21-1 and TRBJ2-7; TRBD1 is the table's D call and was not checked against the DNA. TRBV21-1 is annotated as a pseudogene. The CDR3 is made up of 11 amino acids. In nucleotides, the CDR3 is TGTGCCAGCAGCAAATCAAACGAGCAGTACTTC. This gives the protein CASSKSNEQYF.

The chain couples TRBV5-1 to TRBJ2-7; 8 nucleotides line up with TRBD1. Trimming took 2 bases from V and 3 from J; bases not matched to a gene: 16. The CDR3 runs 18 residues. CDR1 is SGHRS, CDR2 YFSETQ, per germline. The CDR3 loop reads CASSLVSPGGFFGYEQYF. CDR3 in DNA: TGCGCCAGCAGCTTAGTGTCGCCAGGGGGCTTTTTCGGCTACGAGCAGTACTTC.

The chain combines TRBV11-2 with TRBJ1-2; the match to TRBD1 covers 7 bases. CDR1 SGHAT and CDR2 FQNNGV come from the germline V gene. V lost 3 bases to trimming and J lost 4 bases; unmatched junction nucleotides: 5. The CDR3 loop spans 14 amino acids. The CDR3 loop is CASSLDGTAYGYTF. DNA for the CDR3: TGTGCCAGCAGCTTGGATGGGACAGCCTATGGCTACACCTTC.

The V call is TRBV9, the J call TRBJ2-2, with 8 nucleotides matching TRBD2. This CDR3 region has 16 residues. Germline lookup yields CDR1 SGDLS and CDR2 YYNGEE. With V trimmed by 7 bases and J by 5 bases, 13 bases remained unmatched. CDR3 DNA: TGTGCCAGCCGGGTCGGCGGGGGGATAGGTACCGGGGAGCTGTTTTTT. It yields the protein CASRVGGGIGTGELFF.

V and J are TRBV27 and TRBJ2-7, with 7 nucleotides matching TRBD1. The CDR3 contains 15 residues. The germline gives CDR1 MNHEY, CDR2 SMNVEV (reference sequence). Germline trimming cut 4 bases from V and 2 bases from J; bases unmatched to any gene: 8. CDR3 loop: CASSYTWDSTYEQYF. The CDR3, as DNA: TGTGCCAGCAGTTACACTTGGGACAGCACCTACGAGCAGTACTTC.

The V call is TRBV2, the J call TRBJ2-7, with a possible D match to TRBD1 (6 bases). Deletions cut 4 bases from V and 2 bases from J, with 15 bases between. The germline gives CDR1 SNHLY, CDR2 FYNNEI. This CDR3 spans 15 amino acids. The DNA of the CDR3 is TGTGCCAGCAGTGGAACCGGGACACTACCCTACGAGCAGTACTTC. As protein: CASSGTGTLPYEQYF.

CDR3 bases: TGTGCCAGCAGCCAAGGTCAGATCACAGATACGCAGTATTTT. Its translation is CASSQGQITDTQYF. The chain has TRBV14 and TRBJ2-3; D ambiguous. V was cut by 1 base and J by 2 bases, with 7 bases left in between. Germline V lookup: CDR1 SGHDN, CDR2 FVKESK. This CDR3 has 14 amino acids.

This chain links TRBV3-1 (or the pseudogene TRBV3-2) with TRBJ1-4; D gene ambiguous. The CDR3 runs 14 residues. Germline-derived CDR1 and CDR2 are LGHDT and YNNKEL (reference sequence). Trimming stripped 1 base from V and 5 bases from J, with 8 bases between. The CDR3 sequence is CASSQGGVNEKLFF. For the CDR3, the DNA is TGTGCCAGCAGCCAAGGAGGCGTCAATGAAAAACTGTTTTTT.

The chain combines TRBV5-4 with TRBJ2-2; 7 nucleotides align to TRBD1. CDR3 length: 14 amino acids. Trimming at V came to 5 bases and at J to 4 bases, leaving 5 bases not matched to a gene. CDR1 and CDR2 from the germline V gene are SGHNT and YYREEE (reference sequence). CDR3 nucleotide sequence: TGTGCCAGCAGACCAGGGGGTTCCACCGGGGAGCTGTTTTTT. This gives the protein CASRPGGSTGELFF.

The CDR3 sequence is CASSKVGQGAIPGYTF. The CDR3 DNA is TGTGCCAGCAGCAAAGTAGGGCAGGGGGCGATTCCTGGCTACACCTTC. The chain joins TRBV2 to TRBJ1-2; 8 bases match TRBD1. This CDR3 is 16 amino acids long. The V gene end was trimmed by 6 bases and the J gene end by 7 bases; junction bases not matched to a gene: 16. Germline V gene lookup returns CDR1 SNHLY and CDR2 FYNNEI.

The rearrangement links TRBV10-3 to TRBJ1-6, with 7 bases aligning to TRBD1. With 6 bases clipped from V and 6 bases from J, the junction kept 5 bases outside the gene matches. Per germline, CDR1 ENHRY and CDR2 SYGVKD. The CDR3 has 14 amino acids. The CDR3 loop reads CAIRRDSPNSPLHF. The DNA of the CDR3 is TGTGCCATCAGGCGGGACAGCCCTAATTCACCCCTCCACTTT.

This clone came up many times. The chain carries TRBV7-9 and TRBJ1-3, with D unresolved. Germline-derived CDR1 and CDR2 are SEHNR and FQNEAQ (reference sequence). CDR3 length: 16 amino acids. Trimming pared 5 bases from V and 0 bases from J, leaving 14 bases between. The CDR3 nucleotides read TGTGCCAGCAGCCCCCCTGTCCTGAGCTCTGGAAACACCATATATTTT. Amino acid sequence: CASSPPVLSSGNTIYF. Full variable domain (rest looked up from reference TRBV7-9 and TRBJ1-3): DTGVSQNPRHKITKRGQNVTFRCDPISEHNRLYWYRQTLGQGPEFLTYFQNEAQLEKSRLLSDRFSAERPKGSFSTLEIQRTEQGDSAMYLCASSPPVLSSGNTIYFGEGSWLTVV.

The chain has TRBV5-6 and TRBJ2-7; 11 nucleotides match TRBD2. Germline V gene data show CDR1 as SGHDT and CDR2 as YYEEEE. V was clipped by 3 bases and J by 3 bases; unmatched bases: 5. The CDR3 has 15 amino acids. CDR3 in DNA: TGTGCCAGCAGCTCCTTAGCGGGAGGGCACTACGAGCAGTACTTC. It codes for CASSSLAGGHYEQYF.

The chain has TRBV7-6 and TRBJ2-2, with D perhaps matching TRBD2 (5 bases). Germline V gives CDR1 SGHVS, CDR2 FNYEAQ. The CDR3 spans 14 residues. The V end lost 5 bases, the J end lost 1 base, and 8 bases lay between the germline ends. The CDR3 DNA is TGTGCCAGCAGCCCGGGATGGAACACCGGGGAGCTGTTTTTT. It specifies CASSPGWNTGELFF.

This CDR3 reads CASSQEEFQETQYF. Here the CDR3 DNA reads TGCGCCAGCAGCCAAGAAGAGTTCCAAGAGACCCAGTACTTC. The gene calls are TRBV4-1 and TRBJ2-5; D unresolved. V lost 0 bases to trimming and J lost 1 base, with 6 bases between them. Germline V gives CDR1 MGHRA, CDR2 YSYEKL. This CDR3 comprises 14 residues.

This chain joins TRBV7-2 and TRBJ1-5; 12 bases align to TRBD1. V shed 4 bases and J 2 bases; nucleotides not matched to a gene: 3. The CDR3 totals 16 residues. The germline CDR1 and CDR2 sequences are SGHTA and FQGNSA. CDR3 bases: TGTGCCAGCAGCTGGGACAGGGGGCGCGGCAATCAGCCCCAGCATTTT. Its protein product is CASSWDRGRGNQPQHF.